A single sample gave rise to the 14 T cell receptor beta chains below, sequenced in a study of a mutant IDH1 vaccine in newly diagnosed glioma. The antigens these receptors bind are not known. Time point here: week 5, during vaccination. The investigators gave 300 ug of mutant IDH1 20-mer peptide in each vaccine dose, together with topical imiquimod. The data were produced by immunoSEQ multiplex PCR, yet TCRdb's version contains in-frame clones alone and is incomplete. The sample lists 45,000 to 65,000 clones; 70% to 85% were seen once. The specimen comprised PBMCs, sampled from a glioma patient whose treatment included an IDH1 peptide vaccine. The source is a woman aged 18-35 years with glioma. Some clones in this sample may be carry-over from other donors' samples.

This clone was recorded only once. This sequence joins TRBV11-2 and TRBJ2-7; D ambiguous. The V and J ends lost 5 bases and 0 bases respectively, with 17 bases between them. Germline V gene data show CDR1 as SGHAT and CDR2 as FQNNGV. CDR3 length: 16 residues. In DNA, the CDR3 is TGTGCCAGCAGCCCGATAGGGAAGGGTAGCTCCTACGAGCAGTACTTC. It codes for CASSPIGKGSSYEQYF.

The J gene is TRBJ2-1, the V gene TRBV29-1, with D perhaps matching TRBD2 (6 bases). V was cut by 2 bases and J by 10 bases, with 15 bases left in between. Germline CDR1 is SQVTM and CDR2 is ANQGSEA. CDR3 size: 13 residues. CDR3 amino acids: CSVENLGGGEQFF. DNA for the CDR3: TGCAGCGTTGAAAACCTTGGTGGGGGGGAGCAGTTCTTC.

As to this clone: The junction differs from germline at one of its ends, possibly a read error. The rearrangement links TRBV7-9 to TRBJ1-5; TRBD1 matches at 7 bases. Germline CDR1 reads SEHNR; CDR2 reads FQNEAQ (reference sequence). The CDR3 contains 16 residues. The CDR3: CASSPSGGQSFQRQHF. CDR3 nucleotides: TGTGCCAGCAGCCCCAGCGGGGGACAGTCTTTTCAGCGCCAGCATTTT.

This clone was seen only a few times. This rearrangement joins TRBV27 to TRBJ1-5; D is unresolved. Germline V CDR1 and CDR2: MNHEY, SMNVEV (reference sequence). V lost 6 bases and J 3 bases, leaving 15 bases between the germline ends. The CDR3 length is 15 residues. The CDR3 DNA sequence: TGTGCCAGCAGCCCCATAACAGAATACAATCAGCCCCAGCATTTT. This sequence encodes CASSPITEYNQPQHF.

The V gene is TRBV4-2, the J gene TRBJ2-1; TRBD2 matches at 8 bases. The CDR3 is 19 residues long. Germline V gene lookup returns CDR1 LGHNA and CDR2 YNFKEQ. V lost 4 bases and J lost 0; bases outside the gene matches: 14. CDR3 residues: CASSPLLGGGPSSYNEQFF. The CDR3 DNA reads TGTGCCAGCAGCCCTTTACTAGGCGGGGGGCCGAGCTCCTACAATGAGCAGTTCTTC.

CDR3 DNA: TGTGCCAGCAGTTCTCGGGCCGAGTCGAAATACTACGAGCAGTACTTC. This codes for CASSSRAESKYYEQYF. This rearrangement joins TRBV5-6 to TRBJ2-7, with D uncertain. V shed 5 bases and J shed 3 bases, with 21 bases lying between them. Germline CDR1 is SGHDT and CDR2 is YYEEEE. This CDR3 contains 16 residues.

This chain uses TRBV11-2 with TRBJ1-1, with TRBD1 as a possible D gene (5 bases). Germline CDR1 and CDR2: SGHAT and FQNNGV. This CDR3 spans 14 amino acids. V shed 1 base and J shed 1 base, with 7 bases lying between them. CDR3 in DNA: TGTGCCAGCAGCTTAGCGGGGCCGAACACTGAAGCTTTCTTT. This codes for CASSLAGPNTEAFF.

This chain links TRBV27 with TRBJ2-3; 8 bases align to TRBD1. V gave up 6 bases and J gave up 0 bases; unmatched junction bases: 8. In germline, CDR1 is MNHEY, CDR2 SMNVEV (reference sequence). The CDR3 is 16 amino acids. The DNA for the CDR3 is TGTGCCAGCAGGATCGGGACAGGAGCTAGCACAGATACGCAGTATTTT. Amino acid sequence: CASRIGTGASTDTQYF.

The rearrangement uses TRBV6-1 and TRBJ2-7, with 9 bases matching TRBD1. V lost 8 bases and J lost 3; bases outside the gene matches: 8. The CDR3 is 14 amino acids. Germline CDR1 reads MNHNS; CDR2 reads SASEGT. CDR3: CASLTPGQGYEQYF. The CDR3 region has the DNA TGTGCCAGCCTGACGCCGGGACAGGGCTACGAGCAGTACTTC.

The V call is TRBV19, the J call TRBJ1-5, with D maybe TRBD1 (6 bases). This CDR3 spans 14 amino acids. Trimming cost V 4 bases and J 2 bases, with 9 bases left between them. CDR1 and CDR2 (germline): LNHDA, SQIVND (reference sequence). The CDR3 coding sequence is TGTGCCAGTAGTACGGGGGCGGGCAATCAGCCCCAGCATTTT. Encoded protein: CASSTGAGNQPQHF.

This sequence joins TRBV10-3 and TRBJ2-3; TRBD2 matches at 10 bases. The CDR3 consists of 16 residues. V shed 8 bases and J 0 bases; nucleotides not matched to a gene: 8. CDR1 is ENHRY, CDR2 SYGVKD, per germline. The CDR3 is CAIGLADTFSTDTQYF. The CDR3 DNA reads TGTGCCATCGGACTAGCGGATACCTTTAGCACAGATACGCAGTATTTT.

The chain recombines TRBV28 with TRBJ2-7; 8 bases line up with TRBD1. The V segment lost 8 bases and the J segment 4 bases; nucleotides outside the gene matches: 13. This CDR3 spans 15 amino acids. Germline V gives CDR1 MDHEN, CDR2 SYDVKM. In nucleotides, the CDR3 is TGTGCCAGCCCACCCCATGGCAGGGGGCATTACGAGCAGTACTTC. Encoded protein: CASPPHGRGHYEQYF. Full variable domain (rest looked up from reference TRBV28 and TRBJ2-7): DVKVTQSSRYLVKRTGEKVFLECVQDMDHENMFWYRQDPGLGLRLIYFSYDVKMKEKGDIPEGYSVSREKKERFSLILESASTNQTSMYLCASPPHGRGHYEQYFGPGTRLTVT.

This chain's CDR3 is CASSQPSGGAVDNEQFF. The CDR3, as DNA: TGTGCCAGCAGCCAACCTAGCGGGGGGGCCGTCGACAATGAGCAGTTCTTC. The V call is TRBV7-9, the J call TRBJ2-1, with TRBD2 matching over 12 bases. The germline gives CDR1 SEHNR, CDR2 FQNEAQ (reference sequence). J was trimmed by 5 bases and V by 5 bases; bases with no gene match: 10. The CDR3 has 17 amino acids.

The gene calls are TRBV27 and TRBJ2-1, with 9 bases fitting TRBD2. Losses at the gene ends were 0 bases for V and 0 bases for J; bases not matched to a gene: 6. There are 18 residues in the CDR3. CDR1 and CDR2 from the germline V gene are MNHEY and SMNVEV (reference sequence). In nucleotides, the CDR3 is TGTGCCAGCAGTTTATCGCCCAGCGGGGGGAGCTCCTACAATGAGCAGTTCTTC. Translated: CASSLSPSGGSSYNEQFF.